A single TCR beta chain is shown here with its context. This sample was included in a study of blood T cell repertoires in COVID-19. Study at large: Collection of acute and convalescent COVID-19 samples took place in the United States, Italy and Spain. Sample material is recorded as cDNA or gDNA derived from T cells, B-cell-depleted T cells, or PBMCs.

Looked up from germline, CDR1 is MDHEN and CDR2 is SYDVKM. The ends lost 5 bases at V and 1 base at J; junction bases unmatched: 6. The CDR3 covers 15 residues. Original processing notes: Estimation of nucleated cell counts relied on the amplification of reference gene primers. The method was immunoSEQ multiplex PCR; TCRdb's version includes in-frame clones alone and lacks a portion of them. Clone size and the V and J calls come from that table; the DNA yielded D and trimming. This repertoire shows 40,000 to 60,000 clones, about four fifths found once; its top ten account for around 1.5%. The V gene is TRBV28, the J gene TRBJ1-1; 8 nucleotides line up with TRBD1. This clonotype originated in a man aged 45-65 years with acute or convalescent COVID-19. The specimen was peripheral blood. The CDR3 DNA reads TGTGCCAGCAGTACAGCCGGGACAGGGAACACTGAAGCTTTCTTT. Translated: CASSTAGTGNTEAFF.